These 10 T cell receptor beta chains were sequenced from one sample in a study of cytomegalovirus exposure and HLA in healthy donors. A multiplex PCR was run with 60 Vbeta primers and 13 Jbeta primers. Data came from immunoSEQ multiplex PCR; TCRdb stores just in-frame clones and leaves some out. The top ten hold more than 1.5% of the sample, which has 95,000 to 150,000 clones, roughly four fifths seen once. The material sequenced was PBMCs. These receptors came from a middle-aged man in good health and CMV-seronegative.

The chain employs TRBV11-2 and TRBJ2-7; 8 bases are a match to TRBD2. The CDR3 covers 15 residues. Losses at the gene ends were 5 bases for V and 2 bases for J; bases not matched to a gene: 8. The V gene's germline CDR1 is SGHAT and CDR2 FQNNGV. The CDR3 loop is CASSPREGKTYEQYF. DNA for the CDR3: TGTGCCAGCAGCCCTCGGGAGGGAAAGACCTACGAGCAGTACTTC.

The table lists this clone with a few counts. The genes are TRBV11-2 and TRBJ1-3; D gene uncertain. The CDR3 has 14 amino acids. Trimming left V 5 bases short and J 0 bases short, with 8 bases between. The germline CDR1 and CDR2 sequences are SGHAT and FQNNGV. The CDR3 loop is CASSLGSSGNTIYF. CDR3 in DNA: TGTGCCAGCAGCCTAGGGAGCTCTGGAAACACCATATATTTT.

The genes are TRBV6-5 and TRBJ1-1, with D maybe TRBD1 (6 bases). Germline V gene data show CDR1 as MNHEY and CDR2 as SVGAGI. CDR3 size: 13 residues. The ends were cut back, 9 bases at V and 1 base at J, with 12 bases in the middle. CDR3 in amino acids: CASHYRENTEAFF. The CDR3 coding sequence is TGTGCCAGTCATTACAGGGAGAACACTGAAGCTTTCTTT.

The chain has TRBV5-1 and TRBJ1-1, with D possibly TRBD1 on 5 matching bases. The germline V and J ends were trimmed by 2 bases and 0 bases, with 11 bases remaining between them. Germline values: CDR1 SGHRS, CDR2 YFSETQ. The CDR3 length is 15 residues. In DNA form, the CDR3 reads TGCGCCAGCAGCTTAATGGGGCTCATGAACACTGAAGCTTTCTTT. Amino acid sequence: CASSLMGLMNTEAFF.

The chain links TRBV29-1 to TRBJ1-2; perhaps TRBD1 as D (5 bases). Germline CDR1 SQVTM, CDR2 ANQGSEA. This CDR3 has 13 amino acids. The V gene lost 4 bases and the J gene lost 5 bases, with 14 bases spanning the gap. The CDR3 sequence is CSVGQGVQYGYTF. The CDR3 nucleotides are TGCAGCGTTGGACAAGGGGTTCAATATGGCTACACCTTC.

Remarks on this clone: An end of the junction differs from the germline gene, which may be a read error. This sequence joins TRBV7-9 and TRBJ2-7, with 7 bases lining up with TRBD2. CDR1 and CDR2 from the germline V gene are SEHNR and FQNEAQ (reference sequence). CDR3 length equals 13 residues. CDR3 sequence: CSSSHERDYEQYF. The DNA for the CDR3 is TGTTCCAGCAGCCACGAGCGGGACTACGAGCAGTACTTC.

The chain combines TRBV11-1 with TRBJ2-4; maybe TRBD2 (5 bases). V was cut by 1 base and J by 3 bases, with 13 bases left in between. Germline CDR1 reads SGHAT; CDR2 reads FQDESV (reference sequence). CDR3 size: 16 residues. CDR3 in DNA: TGTGCCAGCAGCTTAGTGGTGGGAGTAGGCAAAAACATTCAGTACTTC. This sequence encodes CASSLVVGVGKNIQYF.

The rearrangement joins TRBV7-3 to TRBJ2-3, with a weak D call TRBD2 (6 bases). V dropped 5 bases and J dropped 4 bases, with 22 bases sitting between them. The CDR3 sequence is 17 residues long. Germline V CDR1 and CDR2: SGHTA, FQGTGA. The CDR3 DNA reads TGTGCCAGCAGCCCGATGGGGGGAGGTACGACTTCAGATACGCAGTATTTT. Its translation is CASSPMGGGTTSDTQYF.

The V and J genes are TRBV30 and TRBJ1-5; no definite D call. The germline CDR1 and CDR2 sequences are GTSNPN and SVGIG (reference sequence). The CDR3 spans 15 residues. The germline V and J ends were trimmed by 0 bases and 2 bases, with 11 bases remaining between them. The CDR3 spells CAWSVPGRGNQPQHF. CDR3 DNA: TGTGCCTGGAGTGTACCCGGGAGGGGCAATCAGCCCCAGCATTTT.

This clone was recorded a few times. The rearrangement links TRBV2 to TRBJ2-5; maybe TRBD2 (6 bases). Germline CDR1 SNHLY, CDR2 FYNNEI. Trimming left V 6 bases short and J 9 bases short, with 11 bases between. The CDR3 totals 11 residues. The CDR3: CASRTTRSQYF. The CDR3 nucleotides are TGTGCCAGCAGAACGACTAGGTCCCAGTACTTC.